These 16 T cell receptor beta chains were sequenced from one sample in a study of CD8+ T cells in alopecia areata. The authors extracted RNA and reverse transcribed it into cDNA as the sequencing template. The repertoire was sequenced with immunoSEQ multiplex PCR; TCRdb's copy has only in-frame clones and lacks some. Found here are under 300,000 clones, about 60% of them singletons; the top ten hold about 0.93%. Indicated treatment: oral pan-JAK inhibitor, 5-10 mg twice daily. Sample: CD4+ T cells sorted from blood, taken between weeks 51 and 54, from a patient treated with tofacitinib. These receptors came from a human donor with alopecia areata.

This rearrangement joins TRBV27 to TRBJ2-3; 7 nucleotides align to TRBD1. This CDR3 has 13 residues. J lost 11 bases, V lost 2 bases, and 7 bases had no gene match. Germline V gene lookup returns CDR1 MNHEY and CDR2 SMNVEV (reference sequence). CDR3 protein: CASSLEGALGQYF. The CDR3 DNA follows: TGTGCCAGCAGTTTAGAGGGGGCATTAGGGCAGTATTTT.

This clone was seen once. The chain employs TRBV2 and TRBJ1-2, with 7 nucleotides matching TRBD1. V dropped 3 bases and J dropped 4; count of bases not matched to a gene: 2. Germline CDR1 is SNHLY and CDR2 is FYNNEI. This CDR3 is built from 13 residues. As DNA, the CDR3 is TGTGCCAGCAGTGATAGGGGGCCCTATGGCTACACCTTC. Its protein is CASSDRGPYGYTF.

V usage is TRBV30 and J usage is TRBJ2-2, with D tentatively TRBD2 (7 bases). The germline V gene encodes CDR1 GTSNPN and CDR2 SVGIG (reference sequence). The CDR3 extends over 15 amino acids. V was trimmed by 7 bases and J by 0 bases, leaving 15 bases between them. CDR3 in DNA: TGTGCCTTAAGAGGGGGGGCGACGAACACCGGGGAGCTGTTTTTT. Translated: CALRGGATNTGELFF.

J is TRBJ1-2 and V is TRBV25-1; TRBD1 matches 9 bases. J was trimmed by 4 bases and V by 3 bases; bases with no gene match: 9. The CDR3 has 16 amino acids. The germline V gene has CDR1 MGHDK and CDR2 SYGVNS. As DNA, the CDR3 is TGTGCCAGCAGTGACACACCCGGGACAGGGTTCTATGGCTACACCTTC. It specifies CASSDTPGTGFYGYTF.

J is TRBJ1-2 and V is TRBV20-1; D not resolved. V was clipped by 3 bases and J by 8 bases, with 10 bases between them. Germline V gives CDR1 DFQATT, CDR2 SNEGSKA (reference sequence). The CDR3 sequence is 11 residues long. Here the CDR3 DNA reads TGCAGTGCTAGCGAGGGTGGCGGCTACACCTTC. This gives the protein CSASEGGGYTF.

The chain employs TRBV30 and TRBJ2-3; D is ambiguous. This CDR3 is built from 11 residues. Germline lookup yields CDR1 GTSNPN and CDR2 SVGIG (reference sequence). V lost 6 bases, J lost 6 bases, and 10 bases lay in between. CDR3 protein: CACRQWDTQYF. The CDR3 nucleotides are TGTGCCTGCCGACAATGGGATACGCAGTATTTT. The full variable domain, completed using reference TRBV30 and TRBJ2-3, is SQTIHQWPATLVQPVGSPLSLECTVEGTSNPNLYWYRQAAGRGLQLLFYSVGIGQISSEVPQNLSASRPQDRQFILSSKKLLLSDSGFYLCACRQWDTQYFGPGTRLTVL.

To note about this clone: At one end, the junction sequence differs from germline, possibly due to a read error. The rearrangement links TRBV30 to TRBJ2-5; D unclear. CDR1 and CDR2 from the germline V gene are GTSNPN and SVGIG (reference sequence). The CDR3 has 11 residues. CDR3 protein: CAWTHQEAQYF. CDR3 nucleotide sequence: TGTGCCTGGACCCACCAAGAGGCCCAGTACTTC.

This clone was recorded at least ten times. The J gene is TRBJ2-3, the V gene TRBV2, with unresolved D. CDR1 is SNHLY, CDR2 FYNNEI, per germline. V was shortened by 2 bases and J by 11 bases, with 8 bases between the two germline ends. The CDR3 spans 11 residues. The CDR3 coding sequence is TGTGCCAGCAGTGAAAATGGGCAGCAGTATTTT. Translating gives CASSENGQQYF.

As regards this clone: An end of the junction does not agree with germline; a read error may underlie this. The CDR3 is CASSPTQQTTTIF. CDR3 nucleotide sequence: TGTGCCAGCAGCCCCACGCAACAGACAACAACTATCTTC. The chain has TRBV6-1 and TRBJ1-2; no definite D call. In germline, CDR1 is MNHNS, CDR2 SASEGT. The CDR3 length is 13 residues.

In DNA form, the CDR3 reads TGTGCCTGGAGAAAAAAGGGCGGCTATGGCTACACCTTC. This sequence encodes CAWRKKGGYGYTF. The rearrangement uses TRBV30 and TRBJ1-2; D uncertain. Deletions cut 3 bases from V and 4 bases from J, with 12 bases between. CDR1 is GTSNPN and CDR2 is SVGIG in the germline V gene (reference sequence). CDR3 length: 13 amino acids.

The V gene is TRBV29-1, the J gene TRBJ2-3; TRBD2 matches at 7 bases. Germline CDR1 SQVTM, CDR2 ANQGSEA. Losses at the gene ends were 7 bases for V and 0 bases for J; bases not matched to a gene: 4. The CDR3 runs to 13 residues. The CDR3 is CSAAGRSTDTQYF. CDR3 coding DNA: TGCAGCGCAGCGGGGCGTAGCACAGATACGCAGTATTTT.

The chain is built from TRBV5-1 and TRBJ2-7; 7 bases align to TRBD1. The CDR3 extends over 15 amino acids. The V gene end was trimmed by 1 base and the J gene end by 3 bases; junction bases not matched to a gene: 7. Germline V gene sequence: CDR1 SGHRS, CDR2 YFSETQ. The DNA of the CDR3 is TGCGCCAGCAGCTTGATGACAGGGACCATCTACGAGCAGTACTTC. It specifies CASSLMTGTIYEQYF.

In its sample, this clone was seen a few times. The chain links TRBV29-1 to TRBJ1-1; the D gene is possibly TRBD1 (6 bases). Germline-derived CDR1 and CDR2 are SQVTM and ANQGSEA. The CDR3 consists of 11 residues. V gave up 5 bases and J gave up 7 bases, with 11 bases separating them. CDR3 amino acids: CSVSTGLEAFF. The CDR3 DNA is TGCAGCGTTTCCACAGGGCTTGAAGCTTTCTTT. Based on the CDR3 plus reference TRBV29-1 and TRBJ1-1, the full variable domain is SAVISQKPSRDICQRGTSLTIQCQVDSQVTMMFWYRQQPGQSLTLIATANQGSEATYESGFVIDKFPISRPNLTFSTLTVSNMSPEDSSIYLCSVSTGLEAFFGQGTRLTVV.

V is TRBV7-2 and J is TRBJ2-7; possibly TRBD1 or TRBD2 for D (5 bases each). Deletions cut 11 bases from V and 3 bases from J, with 11 bases between. The CDR3 loop spans 11 amino acids. The germline V gene has CDR1 SGHTA and CDR2 FQGNSA. This CDR3 is CASGQSYEQYF. The CDR3 DNA follows: TGTGCCTCGGGGCAGAGCTACGAGCAGTACTTC.

The chain has TRBV30 and TRBJ2-5, with D possibly matching TRBD1 (6 bases). The CDR3 sequence is 14 residues long. The V end lost 2 bases, the J end lost 3 bases, and 13 bases lay between the germline ends. Per germline, CDR1 GTSNPN and CDR2 SVGIG (reference sequence). The CDR3 DNA is TGTGCCTGGAGTCTCGGGACACGGGAAGAGACCCAGTACTTC. It translates to CAWSLGTREETQYF. Combining the CDR3 with reference TRBV30 and TRBJ2-5 gives the whole variable domain SQTIHQWPATLVQPVGSPLSLECTVEGTSNPNLYWYRQAAGRGLQLLFYSVGIGQISSEVPQNLSASRPQDRQFILSSKKLLLSDSGFYLCAWSLGTREETQYFGPGTRLLVL.

This rearrangement joins TRBV9 to TRBJ1-6; 9 positions match TRBD1. The CDR3 loop spans 15 amino acids. V lost 0 bases, J lost 9 bases, and 4 bases stayed unmatched. The germline V gene has CDR1 SGDLS and CDR2 YYNGEE. CDR3 nucleotides: TGTGCCAGCAGCGTAGAGGGACAGGGAAGTTCACCCCTCCACTTT. Encoded protein: CASSVEGQGSSPLHF.